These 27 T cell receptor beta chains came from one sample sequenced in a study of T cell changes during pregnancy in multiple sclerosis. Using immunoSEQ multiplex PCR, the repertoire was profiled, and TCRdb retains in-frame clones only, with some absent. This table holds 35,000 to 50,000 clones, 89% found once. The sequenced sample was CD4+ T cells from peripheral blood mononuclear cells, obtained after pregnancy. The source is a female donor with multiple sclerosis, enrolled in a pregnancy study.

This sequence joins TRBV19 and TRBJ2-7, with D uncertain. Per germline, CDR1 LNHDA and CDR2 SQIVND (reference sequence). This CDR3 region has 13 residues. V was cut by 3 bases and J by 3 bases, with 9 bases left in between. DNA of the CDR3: TGTGCCAGTAGTATTCAAGCTCGCTACGAGCAGTACTTC. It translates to CASSIQARYEQYF. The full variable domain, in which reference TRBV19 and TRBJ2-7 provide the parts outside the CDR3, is DGGITQSPKYLFRKEGQNVTLSCEQNLNHDAMYWYRQDPGQGLRLIYYSQIVNDFQKGDIAEGYSVSREKKESFPLTVTSAQKNPTAFYLCASSIQARYEQYFGPGTRLTVT.

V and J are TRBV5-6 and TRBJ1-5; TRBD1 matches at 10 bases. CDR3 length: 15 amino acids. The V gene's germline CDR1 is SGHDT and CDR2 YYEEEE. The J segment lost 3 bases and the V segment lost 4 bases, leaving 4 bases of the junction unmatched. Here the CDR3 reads CASSPGTGDNQPQHF. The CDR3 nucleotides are TGTGCCAGCAGCCCAGGGACAGGGGACAATCAGCCCCAGCATTTT.

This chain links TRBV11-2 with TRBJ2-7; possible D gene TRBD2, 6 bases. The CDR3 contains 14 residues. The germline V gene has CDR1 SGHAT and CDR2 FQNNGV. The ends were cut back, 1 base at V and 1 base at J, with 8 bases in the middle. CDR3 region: CASSLGLGSYEQYF. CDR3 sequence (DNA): TGTGCCAGCAGCTTAGGACTAGGGTCCTACGAGCAGTACTTC.

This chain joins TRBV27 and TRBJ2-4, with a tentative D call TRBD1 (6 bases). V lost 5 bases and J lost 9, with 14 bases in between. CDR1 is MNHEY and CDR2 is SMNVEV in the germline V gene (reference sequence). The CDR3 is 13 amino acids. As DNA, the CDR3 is TGTGCCAGCAGTAGCCCCAGGGGAACCATTCAGTACTTC. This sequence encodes CASSSPRGTIQYF.

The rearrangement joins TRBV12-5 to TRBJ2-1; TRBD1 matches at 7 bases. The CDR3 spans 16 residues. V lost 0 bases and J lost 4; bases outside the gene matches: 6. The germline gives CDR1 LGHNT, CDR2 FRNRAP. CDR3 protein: CASGLVMGQTYNEQFF. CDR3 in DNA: TGTGCTAGTGGTTTGGTAATGGGACAGACGTACAATGAGCAGTTCTTC.

The CDR3 DNA sequence: TGTGCCATCAGTGACGCCGGGACAGGGTATAATGAGCAGTTCTTC. As protein: CAISDAGTGYNEQFF. This chain links TRBV10-3 with TRBJ2-1; 9 bases line up with TRBD1. Germline V CDR1 and CDR2: ENHRY, SYGVKD. The CDR3 sequence is 15 residues long. The junction had 7 bases not matched to a gene; V was cut back by 3 bases and J by 7 bases.

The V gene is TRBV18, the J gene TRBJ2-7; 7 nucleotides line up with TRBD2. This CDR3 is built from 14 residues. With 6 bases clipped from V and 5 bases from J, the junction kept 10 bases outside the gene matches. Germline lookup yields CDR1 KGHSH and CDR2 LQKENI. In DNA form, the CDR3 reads TGTGCCAGCTCGGAAGGACTAGGGACGAACGAGCAGTACTTC. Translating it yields CASSEGLGTNEQYF.

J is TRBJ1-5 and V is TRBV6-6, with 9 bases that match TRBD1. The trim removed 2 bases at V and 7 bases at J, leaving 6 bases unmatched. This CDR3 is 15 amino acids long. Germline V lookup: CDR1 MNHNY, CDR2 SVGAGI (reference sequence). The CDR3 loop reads CASSYTQGAEQPQHF. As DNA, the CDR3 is TGTGCCAGCAGTTACACACAGGGGGCAGAGCAGCCCCAGCATTTT.

The DNA for the CDR3 is TGCGCCAGCAGCTTGGAAGGGACTAGCGCTTTCGCGAACACCGGGGAGCTGTTTTTT. It specifies CASSLEGTSAFANTGELFF. The V gene is TRBV5-1, the J gene TRBJ2-2, with 10 positions matching TRBD2. Per germline, CDR1 SGHRS and CDR2 YFSETQ. V dropped 0 bases and J dropped 0; count of bases not matched to a gene: 8. This CDR3 has 19 amino acids.

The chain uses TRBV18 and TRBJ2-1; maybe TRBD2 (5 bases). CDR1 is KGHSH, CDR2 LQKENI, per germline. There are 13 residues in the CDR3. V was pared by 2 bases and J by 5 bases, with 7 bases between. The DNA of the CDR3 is TGTGCCAGCTCACCAGGGAGAAACAATGAGCAGTTCTTC. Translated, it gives CASSPGRNNEQFF. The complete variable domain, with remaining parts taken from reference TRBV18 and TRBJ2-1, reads NAGVMQNPRHLVRRRGQEARLRCSPMKGHSHVYWYRQLPEEGLKFMVYLQKENIIDESGMPKERFSAEFPKEGPSILRIQQVVRGDSAAYFCASSPGRNNEQFFGPGTRLTVL.

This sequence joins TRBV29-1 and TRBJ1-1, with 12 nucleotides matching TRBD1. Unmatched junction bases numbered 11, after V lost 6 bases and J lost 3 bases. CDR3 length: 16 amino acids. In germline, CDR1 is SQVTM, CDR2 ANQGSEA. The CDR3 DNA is TGCAGCGTCGCTACCCCGGGACAGGGGGCCTACACTGAAGCTTTCTTT. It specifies CSVATPGQGAYTEAFF. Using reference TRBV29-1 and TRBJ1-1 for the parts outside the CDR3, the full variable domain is SAVISQKPSRDICQRGTSLTIQCQVDSQVTMMFWYRQQPGQSLTLIATANQGSEATYESGFVIDKFPISRPNLTFSTLTVSNMSPEDSSIYLCSVATPGQGAYTEAFFGQGTRLTVV.

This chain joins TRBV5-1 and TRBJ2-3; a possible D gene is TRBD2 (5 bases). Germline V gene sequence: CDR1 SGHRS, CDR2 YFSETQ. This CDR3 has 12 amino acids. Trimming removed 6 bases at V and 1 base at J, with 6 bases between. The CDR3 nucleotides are TGCGCCAGCAAGAGGGGCACAGATACGCAGTATTTT. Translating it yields CASKRGTDTQYF. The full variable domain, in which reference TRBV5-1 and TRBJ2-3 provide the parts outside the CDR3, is KAGVTQTPRYLIKTRGQQVTLSCSPISGHRSVSWYQQTPGQGLQFLFEYFSETQRNKGNFPGRFSGRQFSNSRSEMNVSTLELGDSALYLCASKRGTDTQYFGPGTRLTVL.

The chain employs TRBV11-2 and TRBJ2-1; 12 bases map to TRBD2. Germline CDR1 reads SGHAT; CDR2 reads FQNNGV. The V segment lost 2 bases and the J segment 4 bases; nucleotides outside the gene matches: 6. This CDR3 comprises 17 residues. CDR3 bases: TGTGCCAGCAGCTTACGACTAGCGGGAGTGATGTACAATGAGCAGTTCTTC. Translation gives CASSLRLAGVMYNEQFF.

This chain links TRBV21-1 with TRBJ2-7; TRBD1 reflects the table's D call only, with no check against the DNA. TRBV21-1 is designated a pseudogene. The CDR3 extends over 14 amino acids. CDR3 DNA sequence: TGTGCCAGCAGCTTAGAGACAGGGGGCTATGAGCAGTACTTC. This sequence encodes CASSLETGGYEQYF.

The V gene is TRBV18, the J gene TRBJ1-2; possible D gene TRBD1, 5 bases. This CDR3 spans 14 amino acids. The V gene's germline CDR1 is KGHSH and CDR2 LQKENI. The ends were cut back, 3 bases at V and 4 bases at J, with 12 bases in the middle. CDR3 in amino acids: CASSPAGEAYGYTF. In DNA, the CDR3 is TGTGCCAGCTCACCGGCGGGGGAGGCCTATGGCTACACCTTC.

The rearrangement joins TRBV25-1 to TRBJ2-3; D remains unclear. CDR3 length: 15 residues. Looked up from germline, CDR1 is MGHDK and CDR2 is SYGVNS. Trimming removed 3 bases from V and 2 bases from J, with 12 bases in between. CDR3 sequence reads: CASSDTEKYTDTQYF. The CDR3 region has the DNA TGTGCCAGCAGTGACACAGAAAAATACACAGATACGCAGTATTTT.

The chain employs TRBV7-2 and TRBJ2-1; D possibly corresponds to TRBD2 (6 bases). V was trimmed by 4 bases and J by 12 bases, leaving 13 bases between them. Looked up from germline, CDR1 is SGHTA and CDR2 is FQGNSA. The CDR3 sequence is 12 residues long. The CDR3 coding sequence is TGTGCCAGCAGCTCGACTAGACTCTCGCAGTTCTTC. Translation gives CASSSTRLSQFF.

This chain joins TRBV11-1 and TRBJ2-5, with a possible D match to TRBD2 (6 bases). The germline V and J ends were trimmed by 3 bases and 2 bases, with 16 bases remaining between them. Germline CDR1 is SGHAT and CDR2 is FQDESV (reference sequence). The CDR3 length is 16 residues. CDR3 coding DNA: TGTGCCAGCAGCTTGTATAGAGGACGGGAGCAAGAGACCCAGTACTTC. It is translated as CASSLYRGREQETQYF.

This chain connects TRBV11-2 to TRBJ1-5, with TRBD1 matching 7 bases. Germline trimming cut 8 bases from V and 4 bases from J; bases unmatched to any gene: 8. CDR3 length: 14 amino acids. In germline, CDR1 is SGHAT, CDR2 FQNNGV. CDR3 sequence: CASQGGQRNQPQHF. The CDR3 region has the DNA TGTGCCAGCCAGGGGGGACAACGAAATCAGCCCCAGCATTTT.

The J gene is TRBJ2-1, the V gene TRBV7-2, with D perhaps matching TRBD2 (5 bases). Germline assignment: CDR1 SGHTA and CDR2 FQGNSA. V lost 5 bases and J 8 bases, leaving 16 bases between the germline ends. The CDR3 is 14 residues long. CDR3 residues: CASSPGMVGHEQFF. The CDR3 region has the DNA TGTGCCAGCAGCCCGGGAATGGTGGGTCATGAGCAGTTCTTC.

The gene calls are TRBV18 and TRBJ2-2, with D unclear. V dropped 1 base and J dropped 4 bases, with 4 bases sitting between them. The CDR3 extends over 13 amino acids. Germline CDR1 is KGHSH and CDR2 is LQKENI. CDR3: CASSPRGTGELFF. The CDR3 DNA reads TGTGCCAGCTCACCACGCGGCACCGGGGAGCTGTTTTTT.

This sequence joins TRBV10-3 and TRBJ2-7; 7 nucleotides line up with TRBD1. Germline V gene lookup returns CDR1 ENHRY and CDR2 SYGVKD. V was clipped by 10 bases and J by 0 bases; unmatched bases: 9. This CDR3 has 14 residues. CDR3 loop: CATGADRDSYEQYF. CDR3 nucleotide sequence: TGTGCCACCGGGGCCGACAGGGACTCCTACGAGCAGTACTTC.

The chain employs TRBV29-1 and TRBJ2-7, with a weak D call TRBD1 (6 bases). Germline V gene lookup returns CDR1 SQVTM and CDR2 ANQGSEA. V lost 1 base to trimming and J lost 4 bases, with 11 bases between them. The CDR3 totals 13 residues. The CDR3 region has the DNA TGCAGCGTTGAAGGGGGGCACTCTTACGAGCAGTACTTC. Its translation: CSVEGGHSYEQYF.

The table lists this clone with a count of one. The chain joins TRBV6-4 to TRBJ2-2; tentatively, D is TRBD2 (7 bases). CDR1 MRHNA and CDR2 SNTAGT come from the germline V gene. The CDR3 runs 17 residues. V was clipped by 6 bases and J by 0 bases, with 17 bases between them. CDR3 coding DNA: TGTGCCAGCAGGAGGGGGAGCGGGAACTCGAACACCGGGGAGCTGTTTTTT. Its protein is CASRRGSGNSNTGELFF.

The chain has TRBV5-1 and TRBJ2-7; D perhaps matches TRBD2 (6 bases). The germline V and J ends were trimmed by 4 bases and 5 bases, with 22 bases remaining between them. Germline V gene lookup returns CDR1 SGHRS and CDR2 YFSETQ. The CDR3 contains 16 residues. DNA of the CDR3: TGCGCCAGCAGCCCATCGGGTTATGGGACTCAAAACGAGCAGTACTTC. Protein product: CASSPSGYGTQNEQYF.

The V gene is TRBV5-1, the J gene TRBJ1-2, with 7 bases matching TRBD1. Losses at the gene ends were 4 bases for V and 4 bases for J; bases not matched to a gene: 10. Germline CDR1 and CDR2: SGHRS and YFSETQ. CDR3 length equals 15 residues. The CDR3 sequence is CASSPQGQNSYGYTF. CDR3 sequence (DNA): TGCGCCAGCAGCCCGCAGGGACAGAACTCCTATGGCTACACCTTC.

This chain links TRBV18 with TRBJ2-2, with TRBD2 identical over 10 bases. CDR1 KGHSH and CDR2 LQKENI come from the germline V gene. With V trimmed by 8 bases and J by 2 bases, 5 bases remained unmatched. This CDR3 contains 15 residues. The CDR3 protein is CASQTSGTNTGELFF. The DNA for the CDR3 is TGTGCCAGCCAAACTAGCGGGACAAACACCGGGGAGCTGTTTTTT. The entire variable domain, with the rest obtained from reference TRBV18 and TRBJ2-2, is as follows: NAGVMQNPRHLVRRRGQEARLRCSPMKGHSHVYWYRQLPEEGLKFMVYLQKENIIDESGMPKERFSAEFPKEGPSILRIQQVVRGDSAAYFCASQTSGTNTGELFFGEGSRLTVL.